The 18 T cell receptor beta chains presented below share a single source sample, sequenced in a study of T-cell reconstitution after alpha-beta-depleted transplantation in children (dated by TCRdb to 2016 to 2017). Library preparation was by PCR. Reads for this sample came from an Illumina HiSeq 2500. To normalize quantification of the TCRbeta repertoire, the TCR libraries were built with molecular barcoding that relied on unique molecular identifiers. TCRdb reran the public reads through fastp at Q25 and MiXCR, keeping productive beta chains. Rows merge per CDR3 protein into single entries with the most common DNA and genes. Within this sample are some 460,000 distinct CDR3 sequences, with about 17% of them counted one time only. The ten largest account for under 30% of the sample. The sample's treatment or condition label, decoded: allogeneic hematopoietic cell transplantation with graft depleted of TCRalphabeta T cells and CD19 B cells.

The sample here was PBMCs, mostly from graft donor cells, taken 360 days after TCRalphabeta/CD19-depleted stem cell transplant. The receptors derive from a boy less than two years old who had a stem cell transplant for Wiskott-Aldrich syndrome, so the T cells may come from the graft donor.

In its sample, this clonotype was seen many times. The chain is built from TRBV29-1 and TRBJ2-1, with TRBD1 as a possible D gene (6 bases). The germline V and J ends were trimmed by 4 bases and 7 bases, with 8 bases remaining between them. The CDR3 totals 11 residues. The germline CDR1 and CDR2 sequences are SQVTM and ANQGSEA. The CDR3 spells CSVGRGNEQFF. DNA of the CDR3: TGCAGCGTTGGCAGGGGTAATGAGCAGTTCTTC.

This clonotype was picked up a small number of times. The chain joins TRBV5-1 to TRBJ2-1; 8 nucleotides agree with TRBD2. Germline V gene sequence: CDR1 SGHRS, CDR2 YFSETQ. The CDR3 is 16 amino acids. V was clipped by 4 bases and J by 4 bases; unmatched bases: 10. The CDR3 reads CASSPPLAAGYNEQFF. The CDR3 nucleotides read TGCGCCAGCAGCCCCCCACTAGCGGCGGGGTACAATGAGCAGTTCTTC. Full variable domain (outside the CDR3, taken from reference TRBV5-1 and TRBJ2-1): KAGVTQTPRYLIKTRGQQVTLSCSPISGHRSVSWYQQTPGQGLQFLFEYFSETQRNKGNFPGRFSGRQFSNSRSEMNVSTLELGDSALYLCASSPPLAAGYNEQFFGPGTRLTVL.

This clonotype was recorded many times. The rearrangement links TRBV20-1 to TRBJ2-5, with TRBD2 matching 10 bases. The trim removed 6 bases at V and 0 bases at J, leaving 7 bases unmatched. CDR1 DFQATT and CDR2 SNEGSKA come from the germline V gene (reference sequence). CDR3 length: 15 residues. CDR3 coding DNA: TGCAGTGCCTGCGGACTAGCGGATTACCAAGAGACCCAGTACTTC. Its translation is CSACGLADYQETQYF.

The CDR3 region has the DNA TGTGCCAGCAGCCGCGGGACAGCTACCTTAGGGCAGTACTTC. Amino acids: CASSRGTATLGQYF. The gene calls are TRBV3-1 and TRBJ2-7; D might be TRBD1 (7 bases). Trimming took off 4 bases at V and 9 bases at J, with 19 bases between the two ends. This CDR3 is built from 14 residues. The germline V gene encodes CDR1 LGHDT and CDR2 YNNKEL (reference sequence).

In this sample, this clonotype turned up a few times. The CDR3 DNA reads as TGCAGTGCTCCCCTCGGGGTGGGGAGAGAGACCCAGTACTTC. Translated, it gives CSAPLGVGRETQYF. The gene calls are TRBV20-1 and TRBJ2-5; the D gene is possibly TRBD2 (5 bases). There are 14 residues in the CDR3. Per germline, CDR1 DFQATT and CDR2 SNEGSKA (reference sequence). Trimming stripped 5 bases from V and 4 bases from J, with 17 bases between.

The J gene is TRBJ2-1, the V gene TRBV6-1; 11 bases fit TRBD1. This CDR3 has 18 amino acids. J gave up 0 bases and V 3 bases, and 7 bases lay outside the gene matches. The germline CDR1 and CDR2 sequences are MNHNS and SASEGT. The CDR3 sequence: CASSEYLGTGGSYNEQFF. As DNA, the CDR3 is TGTGCCAGCAGTGAGTACTTAGGGACAGGGGGCTCCTACAATGAGCAGTTCTTC.

In its sample, this clonotype was seen a few times. The genes are TRBV25-1 and TRBJ2-5, with 12 positions matching TRBD2. Unmatched junction bases numbered 8, after V lost 8 bases and J lost 4 bases. The CDR3 loop spans 15 amino acids. Germline CDR1 is MGHDK and CDR2 is SYGVNS. The CDR3 region has the DNA TGTGCCAGCCGACTAGCGGGGGAGGGGAGAGAGACCCAGTACTTC. Protein product: CASRLAGEGRETQYF.

This clonotype was seen more than once but under ten times. This chain connects TRBV14 to TRBJ2-7, with D maybe TRBD2 (5 bases). With 4 bases removed from V and 3 bases from J, the gap between germline ends came to 19 bases. The V gene's germline CDR1 is SGHDN and CDR2 FVKESK. CDR3 length: 16 amino acids. The CDR3 here is CASSPLEVVNFYEQYF. CDR3 nucleotides: TGTGCCAGCAGCCCGCTGGAGGTTGTGAATTTCTACGAGCAGTACTTC.

This chain uses TRBV7-6 with TRBJ2-7; tentatively, D is TRBD1 (7 bases). Germline V CDR1 and CDR2: SGHVS, FNYEAQ. The CDR3 runs 15 residues. V lost 3 bases to trimming and J lost 3 bases, with 15 bases between them. The CDR3 DNA reads as TGTGCCAGCAGCTTGGGGCAGGGGGGACTCTACGAGCAGTACTTC. This gives the protein CASSLGQGGLYEQYF. Full variable domain (missing parts from reference TRBV7-6 and TRBJ2-7): GAGVSQSPRYKVTKRGQDVALRCDPISGHVSLYWYRQALGQGPEFLTYFNYEAQQDKSGLPNDRFSAERPEGSISTLTIQRTEQRDSAMYRCASSLGQGGLYEQYFGPGTRLTVT.

This clonotype was seen only a few times. The chain carries TRBV9 and TRBJ2-7; D is uncertain. The CDR3 is 14 residues long. Germline CDR1 is SGDLS and CDR2 is YYNGEE. Trimming took 0 bases from V and 3 from J, leaving 10 bases between them. The CDR3 coding sequence is TGTGCCAGCAGCGTAGGGCCCATGGGCTACGAGCAGTACTTC. Its protein product is CASSVGPMGYEQYF. Full variable domain (outside the CDR3, taken from reference TRBV9 and TRBJ2-7): DSGVTQTPKHLITATGQRVTLRCSPRSGDLSVYWYQQSLDQGLQFLIQYYNGEERAKGNILERFSAQQFPDLHSELNLSSLELGDSALYFCASSVGPMGYEQYFGPGTRLTVT.

This clonotype was observed a handful of times. The gene calls are TRBV6-2 or TRBV6-3 and TRBJ2-5; D is uncertain. CDR1 and CDR2 from the germline V gene are MNHEY and SVGEGT. This CDR3 comprises 14 residues. Between the trimmed V and J ends, which lost 7 bases and 2 bases, there was a span of 14 bases. CDR3 region: CASTQTNVQETQYF. The CDR3 coding sequence is TGTGCCAGCACCCAAACGAACGTTCAAGAGACCCAGTACTTC.

This clonotype was detected only a few times. The chain joins TRBV15 to TRBJ1-2; TRBD1 agrees at 8 bases. Losses at the gene ends were 0 bases for V and 4 bases for J; bases not matched to a gene: 7. The germline CDR1 and CDR2 sequences are LNHNV and YYDKDF (reference sequence). CDR3 size: 16 residues. The CDR3 DNA reads as TGTGCCACCAGCAGAGATCGGACAGGGTCCCCCTATGGCTACACCTTC. Amino acids: CATSRDRTGSPYGYTF.

This clonotype has only a few counts. The V call is TRBV6-5, the J call TRBJ1-3; the D gene is possibly TRBD1 (5 bases). The CDR3 extends over 17 amino acids. The germline gives CDR1 MNHEY, CDR2 SVGAGI. The ends were cut back, 2 bases at V and 3 bases at J, with 17 bases in the middle. The CDR3 DNA is TGTGCCAGCAGTTACCTCCCCGGGGGAGGCGGTGGAAACACCATATATTTT. Its protein is CASSYLPGGGGGNTIYF.

This clonotype was picked up a small number of times. The chain combines TRBV6-5 with TRBJ2-7, with a possible D match to TRBD1 (6 bases). The CDR3 loop spans 18 amino acids. Trimming took 2 bases from V and 1 from J, leaving 21 bases between them. Germline V gives CDR1 MNHEY, CDR2 SVGAGI. CDR3 residues: CASSYQLPRTVASYEQYF. The CDR3 DNA reads as TGTGCCAGCAGTTACCAATTACCGCGGACAGTCGCGTCCTACGAGCAGTACTTC.

The chain carries TRBV7-2 and TRBJ2-3; TRBD2 is a possible D gene (7 bases). Trimming removed 7 bases from V and 4 bases from J, with 12 bases in between. This CDR3 spans 13 amino acids. Germline-derived CDR1 and CDR2 are SGHTA and FQGNSA. CDR3 region: CASNGGRADTQYF. In DNA form, the CDR3 reads TGTGCCAGCAACGGGGGGCGGGCAGATACGCAGTATTTT. Using reference TRBV7-2 and TRBJ2-3 for the parts outside the CDR3, the full variable domain is GAGVSQSPSNKVTEKGKDVELRCDPISGHTALYWYRQSLGQGLEFLIYFQGNSAPDKSGLPSDRFSAERTGGSVSTLTIQRTQQEDSAVYLCASNGGRADTQYFGPGTRLTVL.

The V gene is TRBV4-2, the J gene TRBJ2-3; TRBD2 is a possible D gene (6 bases). CDR1 is LGHNA and CDR2 is YNFKEQ in the germline V gene. This CDR3 is built from 17 residues. Trimming removed 0 bases from V and 3 bases from J, with 16 bases in between. CDR3 sequence: CASSQDGGAGLTDTQYF. The DNA of the CDR3 is TGTGCCAGCAGCCAAGATGGGGGAGCGGGCCTGACAGATACGCAGTATTTT.

There are a few counts of this clonotype. The chain employs TRBV5-1 and TRBJ2-1, with no clear D. Germline values: CDR1 SGHRS, CDR2 YFSETQ. This CDR3 comprises 15 residues. Trimming stripped 1 base from V and 6 bases from J, with 14 bases between. CDR3 sequence: CASSLLHLRTNEQFF. In DNA, the CDR3 is TGCGCCAGCAGCTTGTTGCATCTGAGGACCAATGAGCAGTTCTTC.

The chain links TRBV7-9 to TRBJ1-1, with no clear D. Germline assignment: CDR1 SEHNR and CDR2 FQNEAQ (reference sequence). The CDR3 is 13 amino acids. Trimming took off 3 bases at V and 4 bases at J, with 9 bases between the two ends. CDR3 sequence (DNA): TGTGCCAGCAGCTTGGTGGGGAGCACTGAAGCTTTCTTT. Amino acids: CASSLVGSTEAFF.